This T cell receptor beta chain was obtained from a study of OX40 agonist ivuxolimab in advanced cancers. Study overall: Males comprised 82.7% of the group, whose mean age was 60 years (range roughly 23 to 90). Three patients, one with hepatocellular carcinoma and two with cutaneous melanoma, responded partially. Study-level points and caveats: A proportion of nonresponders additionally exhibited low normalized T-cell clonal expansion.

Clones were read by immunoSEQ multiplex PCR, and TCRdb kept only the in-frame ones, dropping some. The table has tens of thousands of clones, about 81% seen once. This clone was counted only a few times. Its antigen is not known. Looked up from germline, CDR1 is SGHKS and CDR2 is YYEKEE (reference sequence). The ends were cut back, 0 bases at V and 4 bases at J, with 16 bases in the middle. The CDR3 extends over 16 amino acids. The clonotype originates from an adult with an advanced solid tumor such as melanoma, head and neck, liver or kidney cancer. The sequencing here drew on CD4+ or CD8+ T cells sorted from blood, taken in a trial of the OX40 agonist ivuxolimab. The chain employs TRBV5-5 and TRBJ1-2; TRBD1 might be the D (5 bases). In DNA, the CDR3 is TGTGCCAGCAGCTTGGGTATCGGACCAGGGACCTATGGCTACACCTTC. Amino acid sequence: CASSLGIGPGTYGYTF. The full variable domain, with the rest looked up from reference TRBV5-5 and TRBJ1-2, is DAGVTQSPTHLIKTRGQQVTLRCSPISGHKSVSWYQQVLGQGPQFIFQYYEKEERGRGNFPDRFSARQFPNYSSELNVNALLLGDSALYLCASSLGIGPGTYGYTFGSGTRLTVV.